The sequence of this T cell receptor beta chain was determined in a study of technical replicates of blood from a few donors. The assay was immunoSEQ multiplex PCR, and TCRdb's table has in-frame clones only and misses some. Of tens of thousands of clones listed, roughly 94% are singletons. The clonotype comes from a human donor in good health. Some clones in this sample may be carry-over from other donors' samples. Sequenced: PBMCs.

The CDR3 nucleotides are TGCGCCAGCAGCGTGGGACTAGCGGAAGAGACCCAGTACTTC. It specifies CASSVGLAEETQYF. The V and J genes are TRBV5-1 and TRBJ2-5; TRBD2 aligns across 11 bases. J was trimmed by 3 bases and V by 4 bases; bases with no gene match: 2. Germline values: CDR1 SGHRS, CDR2 YFSETQ. This CDR3 has 14 amino acids. The variable domain in full, completed from reference TRBV5-1 and TRBJ2-5, reads KAGVTQTPRYLIKTRGQQVTLSCSPISGHRSVSWYQQTPGQGLQFLFEYFSETQRNKGNFPGRFSGRQFSNSRSEMNVSTLELGDSALYLCASSVGLAEETQYFGPGTRLLVL.